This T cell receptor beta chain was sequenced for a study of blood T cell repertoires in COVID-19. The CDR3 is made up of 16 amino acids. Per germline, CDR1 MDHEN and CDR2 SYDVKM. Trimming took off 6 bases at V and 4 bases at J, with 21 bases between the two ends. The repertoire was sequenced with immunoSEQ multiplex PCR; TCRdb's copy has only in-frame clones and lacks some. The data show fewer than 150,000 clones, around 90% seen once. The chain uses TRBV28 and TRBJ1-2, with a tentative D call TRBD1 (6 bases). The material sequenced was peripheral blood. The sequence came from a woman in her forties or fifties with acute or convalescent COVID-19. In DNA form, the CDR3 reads TGTGCCAGCAGGATAGGGATGGGGGGGGGCCCCTATGGCTACACCTTC. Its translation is CASRIGMGGGPYGYTF.